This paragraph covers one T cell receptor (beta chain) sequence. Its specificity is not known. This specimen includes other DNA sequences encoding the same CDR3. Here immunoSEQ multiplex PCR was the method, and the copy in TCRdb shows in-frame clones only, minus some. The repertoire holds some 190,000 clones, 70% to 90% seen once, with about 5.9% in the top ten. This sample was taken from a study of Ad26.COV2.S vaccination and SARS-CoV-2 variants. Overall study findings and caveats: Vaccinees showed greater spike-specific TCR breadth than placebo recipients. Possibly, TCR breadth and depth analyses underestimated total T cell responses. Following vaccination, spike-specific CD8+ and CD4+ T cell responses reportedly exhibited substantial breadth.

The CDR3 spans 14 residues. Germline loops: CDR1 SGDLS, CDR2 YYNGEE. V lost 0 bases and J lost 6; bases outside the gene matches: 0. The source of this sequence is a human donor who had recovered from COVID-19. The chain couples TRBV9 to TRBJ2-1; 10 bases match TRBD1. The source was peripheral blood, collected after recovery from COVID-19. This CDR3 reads CASSVGTGGNEQFF. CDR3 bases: TGTGCCAGCAGCGTAGGGACAGGGGGCAATGAGCAGTTCTTC.